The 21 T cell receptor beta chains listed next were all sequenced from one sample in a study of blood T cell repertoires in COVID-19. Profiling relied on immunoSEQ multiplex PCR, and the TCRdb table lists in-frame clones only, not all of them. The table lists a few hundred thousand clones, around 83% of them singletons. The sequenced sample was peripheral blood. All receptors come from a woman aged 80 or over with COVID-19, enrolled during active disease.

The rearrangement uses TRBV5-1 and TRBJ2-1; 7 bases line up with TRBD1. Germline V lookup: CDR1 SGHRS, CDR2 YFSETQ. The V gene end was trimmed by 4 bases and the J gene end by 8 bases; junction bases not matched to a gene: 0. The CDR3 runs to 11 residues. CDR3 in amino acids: CASSGTDEQFF. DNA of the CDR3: TGCGCCAGCAGCGGGACAGATGAGCAGTTCTTC.

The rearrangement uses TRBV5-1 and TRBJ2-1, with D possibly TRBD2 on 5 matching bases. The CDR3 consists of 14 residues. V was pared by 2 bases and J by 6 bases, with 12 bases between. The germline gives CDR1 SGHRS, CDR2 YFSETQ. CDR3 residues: CASSFLASSNEQFF. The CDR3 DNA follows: TGCGCCAGCAGCTTTCTAGCTAGTTCCAATGAGCAGTTCTTC.

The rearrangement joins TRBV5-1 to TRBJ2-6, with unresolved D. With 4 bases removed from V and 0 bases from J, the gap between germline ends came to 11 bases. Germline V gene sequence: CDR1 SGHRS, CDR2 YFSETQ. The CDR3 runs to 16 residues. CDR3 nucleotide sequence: TGCGCCAGCAGCCCCGCTAAACCCTCTGGGGCCAACGTCCTGACTTTC. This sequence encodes CASSPAKPSGANVLTF. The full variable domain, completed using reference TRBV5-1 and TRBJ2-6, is KAGVTQTPRYLIKTRGQQVTLSCSPISGHRSVSWYQQTPGQGLQFLFEYFSETQRNKGNFPGRFSGRQFSNSRSEMNVSTLELGDSALYLCASSPAKPSGANVLTFGAGSRLTVL.

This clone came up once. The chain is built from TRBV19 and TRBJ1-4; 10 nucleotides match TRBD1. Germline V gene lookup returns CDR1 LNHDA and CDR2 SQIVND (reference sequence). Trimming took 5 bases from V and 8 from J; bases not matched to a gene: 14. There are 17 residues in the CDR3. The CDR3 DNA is TGTGCCAGTAGTGCGTCCCGGGACAGGGGCGGCGCAGAAAAACTGTTTTTT. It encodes CASSASRDRGGAEKLFF.

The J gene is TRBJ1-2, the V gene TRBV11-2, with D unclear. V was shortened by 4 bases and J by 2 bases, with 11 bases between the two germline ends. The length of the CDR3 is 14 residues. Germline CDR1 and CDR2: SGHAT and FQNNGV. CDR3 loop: CASSYVGFNYGYTF. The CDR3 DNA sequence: TGTGCCAGCAGCTACGTGGGCTTCAACTATGGCTACACCTTC.

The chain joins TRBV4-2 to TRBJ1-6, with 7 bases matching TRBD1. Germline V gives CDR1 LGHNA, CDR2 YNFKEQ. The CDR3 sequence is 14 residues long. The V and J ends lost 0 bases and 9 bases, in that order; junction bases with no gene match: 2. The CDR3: CASSQEQGISPLHF. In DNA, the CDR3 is TGTGCCAGCAGCCAAGAACAGGGGATTTCACCCCTCCACTTT.

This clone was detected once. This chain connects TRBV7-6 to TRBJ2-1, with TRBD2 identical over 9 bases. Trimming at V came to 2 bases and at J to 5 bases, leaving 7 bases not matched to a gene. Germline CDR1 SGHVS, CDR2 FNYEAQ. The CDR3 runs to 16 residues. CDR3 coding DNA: TGTGCCAGCAGCTTAAGTCTAGCGGGAAATCACAATGAGCAGTTCTTC. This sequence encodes CASSLSLAGNHNEQFF.

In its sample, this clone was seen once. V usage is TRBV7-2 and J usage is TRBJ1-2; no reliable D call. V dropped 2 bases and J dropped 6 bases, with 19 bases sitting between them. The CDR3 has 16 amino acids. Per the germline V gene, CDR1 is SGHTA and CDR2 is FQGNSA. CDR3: CASSLRFAASKDGYTF. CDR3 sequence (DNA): TGTGCCAGCAGCTTAAGGTTTGCGGCGAGCAAGGATGGCTACACCTTC.

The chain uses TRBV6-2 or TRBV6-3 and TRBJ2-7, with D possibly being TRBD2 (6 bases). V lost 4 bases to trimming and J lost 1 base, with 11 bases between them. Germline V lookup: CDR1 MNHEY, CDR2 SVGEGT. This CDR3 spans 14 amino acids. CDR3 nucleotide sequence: TGTGCCAGCAGTTCTCATAGCGGATCCTACGAGCAGTACTTC. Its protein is CASSSHSGSYEQYF.

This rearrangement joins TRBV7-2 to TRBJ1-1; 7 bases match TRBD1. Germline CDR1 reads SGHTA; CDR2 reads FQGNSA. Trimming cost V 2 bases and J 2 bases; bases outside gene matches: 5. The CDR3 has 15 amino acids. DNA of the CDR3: TGTGCCAGCAGCTTACACGGACAGGCTAACACTGAAGCTTTCTTT. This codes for CASSLHGQANTEAFF.

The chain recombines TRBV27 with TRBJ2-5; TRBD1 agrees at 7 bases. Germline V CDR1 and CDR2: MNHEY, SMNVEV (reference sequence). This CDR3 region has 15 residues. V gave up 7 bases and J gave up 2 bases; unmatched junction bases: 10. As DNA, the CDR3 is TGTGCCAGCATGGTCGGACAGGTCGGTCAAGAGACCCAGTACTTC. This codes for CASMVGQVGQETQYF.

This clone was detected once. CDR3 loop: CATSRQSGGAINTQYF. The CDR3 region has the DNA TGTGCCACCAGCAGACAGTCGGGGGGGGCCATAAATACGCAGTATTTT. The chain is built from TRBV15 and TRBJ2-3; TRBD2 aligns across 8 bases. V lost 2 bases and J lost 7; bases outside the gene matches: 11. Germline assignment: CDR1 LNHNV and CDR2 YYDKDF (reference sequence). CDR3 size: 16 residues.

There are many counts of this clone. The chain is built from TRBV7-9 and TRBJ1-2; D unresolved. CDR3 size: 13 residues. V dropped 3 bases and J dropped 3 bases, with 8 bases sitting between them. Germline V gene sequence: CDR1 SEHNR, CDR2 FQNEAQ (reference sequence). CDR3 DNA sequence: TGTGCCAGCAGCTTTCGAGAGTACTATGGCTACACCTTC. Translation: CASSFREYYGYTF. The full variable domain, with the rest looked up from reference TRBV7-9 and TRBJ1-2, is DTGVSQNPRHKITKRGQNVTFRCDPISEHNRLYWYRQTLGQGPEFLTYFQNEAQLEKSRLLSDRFSAERPKGSFSTLEIQRTEQGDSAMYLCASSFREYYGYTFGSGTRLTVV.

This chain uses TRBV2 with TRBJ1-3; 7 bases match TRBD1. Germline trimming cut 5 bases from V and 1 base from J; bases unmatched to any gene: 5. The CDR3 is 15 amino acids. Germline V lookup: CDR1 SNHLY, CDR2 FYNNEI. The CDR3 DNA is TGTGCCAGCAGTTCCCAGACAGGGTCTGGAAACACCATATATTTT. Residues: CASSSQTGSGNTIYF. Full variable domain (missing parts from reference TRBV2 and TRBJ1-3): EPEVTQTPSHQVTQMGQEVILRCVPISNHLYFYWYRQILGQKVEFLVSFYNNEISEKSEIFDDQFSVERPDGSNFTLKIRSTKLEDSAMYFCASSSQTGSGNTIYFGEGSWLTVV.

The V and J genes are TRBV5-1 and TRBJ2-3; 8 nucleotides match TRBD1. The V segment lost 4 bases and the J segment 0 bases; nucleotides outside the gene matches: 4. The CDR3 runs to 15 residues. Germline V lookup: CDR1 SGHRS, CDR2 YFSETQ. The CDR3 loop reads CASSTRTGSTDTQYF. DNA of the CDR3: TGCGCCAGCAGCACACGGACAGGGAGCACAGATACGCAGTATTTT.

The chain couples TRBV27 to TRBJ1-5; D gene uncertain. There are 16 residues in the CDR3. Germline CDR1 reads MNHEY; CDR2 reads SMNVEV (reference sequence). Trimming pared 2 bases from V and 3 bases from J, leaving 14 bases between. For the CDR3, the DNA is TGTGCCAGCAGTTTAATTCCTGGAGGGAACAATCAGCCCCAGCATTTT. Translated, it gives CASSLIPGGNNQPQHF.

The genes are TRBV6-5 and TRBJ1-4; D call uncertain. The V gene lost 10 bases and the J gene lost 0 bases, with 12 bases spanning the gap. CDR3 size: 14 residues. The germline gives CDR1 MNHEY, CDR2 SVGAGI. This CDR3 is CATLQLATNEKLFF. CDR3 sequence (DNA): TGTGCCACCTTACAGCTTGCAACTAATGAAAAACTGTTTTTT.

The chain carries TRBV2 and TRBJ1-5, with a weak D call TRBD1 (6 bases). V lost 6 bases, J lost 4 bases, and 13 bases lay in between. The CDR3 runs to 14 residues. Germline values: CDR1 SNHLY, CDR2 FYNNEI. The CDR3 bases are TGTGCCAGCAGACCCGGACAGTTGAATCAGCCCCAGCATTTT. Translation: CASRPGQLNQPQHF.

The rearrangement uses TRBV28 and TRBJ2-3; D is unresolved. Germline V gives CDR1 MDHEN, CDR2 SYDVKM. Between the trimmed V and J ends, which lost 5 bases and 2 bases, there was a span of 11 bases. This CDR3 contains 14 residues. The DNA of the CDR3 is TGTGCCAGCAGTCCGCTTGACACCACAGATACGCAGTATTTT. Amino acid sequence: CASSPLDTTDTQYF.

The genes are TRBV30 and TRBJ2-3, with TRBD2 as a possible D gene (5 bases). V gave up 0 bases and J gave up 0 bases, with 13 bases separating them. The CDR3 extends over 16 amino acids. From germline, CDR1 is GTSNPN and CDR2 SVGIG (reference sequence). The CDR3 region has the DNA TGTGCCTGGAGTGTTTCTAGGAGGACTAGCACAGATACGCAGTATTTT. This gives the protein CAWSVSRRTSTDTQYF.

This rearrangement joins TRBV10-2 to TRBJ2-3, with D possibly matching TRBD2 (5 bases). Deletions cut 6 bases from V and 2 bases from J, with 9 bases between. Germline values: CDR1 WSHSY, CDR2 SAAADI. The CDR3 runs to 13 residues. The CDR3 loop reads CASSQRTTDTQYF. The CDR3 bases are TGCGCCAGCAGCCAGCGGACCACAGATACGCAGTATTTT.